The entry below gives a single TCR beta chain sequence along with its context. The length of the CDR3 is 15 residues. V shed 1 base and J 10 bases; nucleotides not matched to a gene: 7. Germline values: CDR1 LNHNV, CDR2 YYDKDF (reference sequence). This sample stems from a study of T cell changes during pregnancy in multiple sclerosis. Assay: immunoSEQ multiplex PCR; the TCRdb copy retains only in-frame clones and omits some. The table records about 29,000 clones, 89% of them present only once. The sequences come from CD8+ T cells from peripheral blood mononuclear cells, collected after pregnancy. V gene TRBV15 combines with J gene TRBJ2-1; TRBD2 aligns across 10 bases. The sequence was obtained from a female donor with multiple sclerosis, enrolled in a pregnancy study. CDR3 amino acids: CATSRVWLAGVEQFF. Here the CDR3 DNA reads TGTGCCACCAGCAGAGTCTGGCTAGCGGGAGTCGAGCAGTTCTTC.